This T cell receptor beta chain originates from a study of shared clonotypes between healthy human individuals. Each subset's genomic DNA was shared equally among a number of immunoSEQ plates. The method was immunoSEQ multiplex PCR; TCRdb's version includes in-frame clones alone and lacks a portion of them. Seen here are 450,000 to 500,000 clones, 70% to 80% observed once, and the top ten hold over 10%. Study observations and caveats: Sharing of clonotypes among donors was expected to vary with sequencing depth.

This CDR3 region has 15 residues. Trimming removed 0 bases from V and 4 bases from J; junction bases left unmatched: 4. Germline V gene sequence: CDR1 SGHNT, CDR2 YYREEE (reference sequence). Genomic DNA from unsorted samples was obtained from around 93 million PBMCs (per sample). To note about this clone: The antigen is undetermined.

The specimen sequenced was PBMCs. V and J are TRBV5-4 and TRBJ2-3; TRBD2 matches at 8 bases. The TCR sequence derives from a woman aged 40 to 50 in good health. Some clones in this sample may be carry-over from other donors' samples. Here the CDR3 DNA reads TGTGCCAGCAGCTTGGCCGGGGGGGCGCCAGATACGCAGTATTTT. It specifies CASSLAGGAPDTQYF.